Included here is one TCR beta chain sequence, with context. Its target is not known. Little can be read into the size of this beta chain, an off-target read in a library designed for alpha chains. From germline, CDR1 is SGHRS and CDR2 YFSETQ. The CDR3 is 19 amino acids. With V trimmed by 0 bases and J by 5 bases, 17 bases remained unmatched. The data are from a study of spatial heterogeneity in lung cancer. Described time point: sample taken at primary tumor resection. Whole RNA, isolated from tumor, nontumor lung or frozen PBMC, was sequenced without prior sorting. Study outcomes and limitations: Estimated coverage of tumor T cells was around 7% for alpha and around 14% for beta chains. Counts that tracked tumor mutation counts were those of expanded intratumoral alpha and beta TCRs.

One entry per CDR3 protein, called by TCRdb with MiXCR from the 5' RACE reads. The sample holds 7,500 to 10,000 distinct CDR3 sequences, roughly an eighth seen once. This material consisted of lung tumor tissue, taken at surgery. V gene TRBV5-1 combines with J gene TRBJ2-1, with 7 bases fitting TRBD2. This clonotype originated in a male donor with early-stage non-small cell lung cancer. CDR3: CASSLAMKVRGLTDNEQFF. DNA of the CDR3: TGCGCCAGCAGCTTGGCCATGAAAGTTAGGGGACTAACAGACAATGAGCAGTTCTTC. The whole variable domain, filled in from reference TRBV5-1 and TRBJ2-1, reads KAGVTQTPRYLIKTRGQQVTLSCSPISGHRSVSWYQQTPGQGLQFLFEYFSETQRNKGNFPGRFSGRQFSNSRSEMNVSTLELGDSALYLCASSLAMKVRGLTDNEQFFGPGTRLTVL.